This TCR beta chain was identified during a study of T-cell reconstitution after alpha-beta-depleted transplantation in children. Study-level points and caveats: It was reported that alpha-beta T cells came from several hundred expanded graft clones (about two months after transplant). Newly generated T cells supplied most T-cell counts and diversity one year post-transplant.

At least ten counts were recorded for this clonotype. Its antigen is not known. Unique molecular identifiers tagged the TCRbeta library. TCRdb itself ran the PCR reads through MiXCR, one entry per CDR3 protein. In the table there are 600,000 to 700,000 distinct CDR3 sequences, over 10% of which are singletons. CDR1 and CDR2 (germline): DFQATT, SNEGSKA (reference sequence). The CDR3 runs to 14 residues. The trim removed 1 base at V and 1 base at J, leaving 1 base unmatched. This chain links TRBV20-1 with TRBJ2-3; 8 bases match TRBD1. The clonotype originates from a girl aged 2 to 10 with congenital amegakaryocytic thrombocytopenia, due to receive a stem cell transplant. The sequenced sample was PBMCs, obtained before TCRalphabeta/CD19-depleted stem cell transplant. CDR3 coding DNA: TGCAGTGCTAGAGTGGGACAGGGCACAGATACGCAGTATTTT. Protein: CSARVGQGTDTQYF.